This passage covers 30 T cell receptor beta chains from one sample sequenced in a study of T cells in Graves' hyperthyroidism and ophthalmopathy. Amplification yielded TCR beta CDR3 regions, with RNA transcripts as the source. The HTBI primer set served for first-round RT-PCR of the TCR CDR3. TCRdb independently ran MiXCR on the multiplex PCR reads; one entry per CDR3 protein. The data show approximately 300,000 distinct CDR3 sequences, around 17% seen once. The source material was blood. Receptor source: a young man with Graves' hyperthyroidism.

The chain joins TRBV29-1 to TRBJ2-3; 10 positions match TRBD2. Germline CDR1 reads SQVTM; CDR2 reads ANQGSEA. The CDR3 is 14 residues long. V was pared by 4 bases and J by 4 bases, with 5 bases of the junction left unmatched. CDR3 loop: CSVGLAGAADTQYF. The CDR3 DNA reads as TGCAGCGTTGGTCTAGCGGGAGCGGCAGATACGCAGTATTTT.

The V call is TRBV12-3 or TRBV12-4, the J call TRBJ1-6, with 9 bases identical to TRBD1. The CDR3 runs to 18 residues. V shed 0 bases, J shed 2 bases, and the junction held 5 bases outside the gene matches. The CDR3 DNA reads TGTGCCAGCAGTTTAGCTAACAGGGGGCTAGCCTATAATTCACCCCTCCACTTT. Its protein product is CASSLANRGLAYNSPLHF.

This clonotype was observed a few times. V usage is TRBV20-1 and J usage is TRBJ1-1; D is possibly TRBD1 (6 bases). Germline assignment: CDR1 DFQATT and CDR2 SNEGSKA (reference sequence). The CDR3 has 12 amino acids. CDR3 sequence reads: CSQTGMNTEAFF. The CDR3 nucleotides read TGCAGCCAAACAGGGATGAACACTGAAGCTTTCTTT.

V gene TRBV12-3 or TRBV12-4 combines with J gene TRBJ2-5; weak D call: TRBD2 (6 bases). The CDR3 consists of 14 residues. V dropped 4 bases and J dropped 5 bases, with 14 bases sitting between them. DNA for the CDR3: TGTGCCAGCAGTTCTATCCGAGGGAGGGAGACCCAGTACTTC. Amino acid sequence: CASSSIRGRETQYF.

This clonotype was counted many times. The rearrangement joins TRBV5-1 to TRBJ2-1; D unclear. Germline V gene lookup returns CDR1 SGHRS and CDR2 YFSETQ. Trimming removed 10 bases from V and 2 bases from J, with 13 bases in between. This CDR3 has 13 amino acids. As DNA, the CDR3 is TGCGCCTCCCACCCCCCCGCCTACAATGAGCAGTTCTTC. Its protein product is CASHPPAYNEQFF.

This chain uses TRBV20-1 with TRBJ2-5, with unresolved D. The germline V gene has CDR1 DFQATT and CDR2 SNEGSKA (reference sequence). CDR3 length: 11 amino acids. The germline V and J ends were trimmed by 6 bases and 5 bases, with 10 bases remaining between them. The CDR3 DNA follows: TGCAGTGCCCCCGACCGGGAGACCCAGTACTTC. As protein: CSAPDRETQYF.

This clonotype has just a few counts. The chain is built from TRBV18 and TRBJ2-4, with D tentatively TRBD2 (7 bases). The CDR3 has 17 amino acids. Germline CDR1 is KGHSH and CDR2 is LQKENI. Trimming removed 0 bases at V and 1 base at J, with 13 bases between. CDR3 DNA: TGTGCCAGCTCACCACCGCTGGGGGGGGGCGCCAAAAACATTCAGTACTTC. Protein sequence: CASSPPLGGGAKNIQYF.

The chain has TRBV28 and TRBJ1-2, with unresolved D. The germline gives CDR1 MDHEN, CDR2 SYDVKM. This CDR3 is built from 15 residues. The V end lost 3 bases, the J end lost 4 bases, and 15 bases lay between the germline ends. CDR3 sequence: CASSFSTGLFYGYTF. In DNA, the CDR3 is TGTGCCAGCAGTTTCTCAACCGGACTTTTCTATGGCTACACCTTC.

This clonotype was detected only a few times. This chain uses TRBV15 with TRBJ2-7; no definite D call. The CDR3 sequence is 16 residues long. V was clipped by 3 bases and J by 2 bases, with 17 bases between them. CDR1 and CDR2 from the germline V gene are LNHNV and YYDKDF (reference sequence). DNA of the CDR3: TGTGCCACCAGCAGTAATATGGGTCTCAAGGCCTACGAGCAGTACTTC. The encoded protein is CATSSNMGLKAYEQYF.

In this sample, this clonotype turned up many times. V gene TRBV10-3 combines with J gene TRBJ1-1; D gene unclear. This CDR3 contains 13 residues. CDR1 and CDR2 (germline): ENHRY, SYGVKD. Trimming removed 4 bases from V and 1 base from J, with 7 bases in between. Written as DNA, the CDR3 is TGTGCCATCAGTGTCGGGAGGAACACTGAAGCTTTCTTT. Amino acids: CAISVGRNTEAFF.

This clonotype was counted a few times. The chain couples TRBV14 to TRBJ2-7; D possibly corresponds to TRBD2 (5 bases). Germline V lookup: CDR1 SGHDN, CDR2 FVKESK. V lost 10 bases, J lost 3 bases, and 16 bases lay in between. The CDR3 is made up of 13 amino acids. As DNA, the CDR3 is TGTGCCATCTGGGAACTAGGCTACTACGAGCAGTACTTC. Its translation is CAIWELGYYEQYF.

This clonotype occurred a few times. V and J are TRBV19 and TRBJ1-2; D unresolved. Germline-derived CDR1 and CDR2 are LNHDA and SQIVND (reference sequence). V lost 2 bases, J lost 0 bases, and 10 bases lay in between. This CDR3 comprises 15 residues. The CDR3: CASSIKAATNYGYTF. The CDR3, as DNA: TGTGCCAGTAGTATAAAGGCAGCAACTAACTATGGCTACACCTTC.

This clonotype was seen only a few times. The gene calls are TRBV3-1 and TRBJ2-1; D remains ambiguous. Trimming shortened V by 0 bases and J by 14 bases, and 11 bases separated the two germline ends. The germline CDR1 and CDR2 sequences are LGHDT and YNNKEL (reference sequence). The CDR3 runs to 12 residues. CDR3 DNA: TGTGCCAGCAGCCAAGAAGGAATAAGGGAGTTCTTC. It specifies CASSQEGIREFF.

The CDR3 sequence is CSARLAGTSYEQYF. The CDR3 DNA reads TGCAGTGCGAGACTAGCGGGGACCTCCTACGAGCAGTACTTC. The rearrangement joins TRBV20-1 to TRBJ2-7; 11 bases agree with TRBD2. The germline V gene has CDR1 DFQATT and CDR2 SNEGSKA (reference sequence). Trimming cost V 6 bases and J 0 bases; bases outside gene matches: 4. The CDR3 loop spans 14 amino acids.

The rearrangement uses TRBV20-1 and TRBJ1-1; D unclear. Trimming took off 6 bases at V and 0 bases at J, with 8 bases between the two ends. The CDR3 is 12 amino acids. Germline CDR1 and CDR2: DFQATT and SNEGSKA (reference sequence). In nucleotides, the CDR3 is TGCAGTGCGGGGAGGGTGAACACTGAAGCTTTCTTT. It codes for CSAGRVNTEAFF.

The sample holds a few counts of this clonotype. V usage is TRBV5-6 and J usage is TRBJ1-2; possibly TRBD1 for D (6 bases). This CDR3 is built from 13 residues. The V end was cut by 2 bases, the J end by 8 bases, with 13 bases between. Per the germline V gene, CDR1 is SGHDT and CDR2 is YYEEEE. This chain's CDR3 is CASSLMGAVGYTF. The CDR3 DNA is TGTGCCAGCAGCTTAATGGGGGCTGTCGGCTACACCTTC.

This clonotype turned up a few times. The V and J genes are TRBV20-1 and TRBJ2-4; 8 nucleotides agree with TRBD1. V lost 6 bases, J lost 0 bases, and 4 bases stayed unmatched. Germline loops: CDR1 DFQATT, CDR2 SNEGSKA (reference sequence). This CDR3 has 14 amino acids. The CDR3 loop reads CSASDREAKNIQYF. CDR3 DNA sequence: TGCAGTGCCTCGGACAGGGAAGCCAAAAACATTCAGTACTTC.

This clonotype was seen a few times. V and J are TRBV7-8 and TRBJ1-4; TRBD1 is a possible D gene (6 bases). Trimming removed 4 bases from V and 10 bases from J, with 31 bases in between. The length of the CDR3 is 19 residues. The germline gives CDR1 SGHVS, CDR2 FQNEAQ. The CDR3 bases are TGTGCCAGCAGCTCGACAGGACCGTCTCCTTACCCCCCCAACGGAAAACTGTTTTTT. This translates into CASSSTGPSPYPPNGKLFF.

This clonotype was counted only a few times. The chain has TRBV20-1 and TRBJ2-2; TRBD2 agrees at 10 bases. This CDR3 has 14 residues. V was pared by 2 bases and J by 4 bases, with 1 base of the junction left unmatched. Germline CDR1 is DFQATT and CDR2 is SNEGSKA (reference sequence). The CDR3 nucleotides read TGCAGTGCTAGACCTAGCGGGAGCACCGGGGAGCTGTTTTTT. Protein sequence: CSARPSGSTGELFF.

This clonotype was detected many times. This chain links TRBV5-1 with TRBJ2-7; no definite D call. The CDR3 consists of 14 residues. Germline values: CDR1 SGHRS, CDR2 YFSETQ. V was cut by 0 bases and J by 2 bases, with 9 bases left in between. The CDR3 sequence: CASSLEASPYEQYF. The CDR3 nucleotides read TGCGCCAGCAGCTTGGAGGCGAGTCCCTACGAGCAGTACTTC.

This clonotype has more than one count but fewer than ten. The rearrangement uses TRBV7-9 and TRBJ1-5; TRBD1 might be the D (5 bases). V lost 2 bases and J 2 bases, leaving 16 bases between the germline ends. Germline V lookup: CDR1 SEHNR, CDR2 FQNEAQ (reference sequence). The CDR3 totals 17 residues. The chain's CDR3 is CASSLKKGEGGNQPQHF. Written as DNA, the CDR3 is TGTGCCAGCAGCTTAAAGAAAGGGGAAGGGGGCAATCAGCCCCAGCATTTT.

This clonotype came up many times. Here the CDR3 reads CASSLGGLAAYNEQFF. The CDR3 DNA reads TGTGCCAGCAGCTTAGGGGGACTAGCGGCGTACAATGAGCAGTTCTTC. V usage is TRBV11-3 and J usage is TRBJ2-1, with 11 bases lining up with TRBD2. Germline lookup yields CDR1 SGHNT and CDR2 YENEEA. J lost 4 bases, V lost 1 base, and 3 bases had no gene match. The CDR3 extends over 16 amino acids.

This clonotype was picked up many times. V is TRBV6-5 and J is TRBJ1-2; a possible D gene is TRBD1 (6 bases). CDR3 length: 15 residues. V was trimmed by 2 bases and J by 5 bases, leaving 15 bases between them. Germline V gene data show CDR1 as MNHEY and CDR2 as SVGAGI. The CDR3 protein is CASSYDRQVPYGYTF. DNA of the CDR3: TGTGCCAGCAGTTACGACAGACAGGTCCCTTATGGCTACACCTTC.

This clonotype was seen ten or more times. The V gene is TRBV5-1, the J gene TRBJ2-1; a possible D gene is TRBD1 (5 bases). Germline V gene lookup returns CDR1 SGHRS and CDR2 YFSETQ. The CDR3 covers 15 residues. Between the trimmed V and J ends, which lost 2 bases and 4 bases, there was a span of 13 bases. CDR3 sequence reads: CASSLQDHIYNEQFF. DNA for the CDR3: TGCGCCAGCAGCTTACAGGATCACATATACAATGAGCAGTTCTTC.

This clonotype was detected ten times or more. V is TRBV7-9 and J is TRBJ2-1, with 15 bases identical to TRBD2. The CDR3 consists of 15 residues. Germline V lookup: CDR1 SEHNR, CDR2 FQNEAQ (reference sequence). Trimming cost V 5 bases and J 8 bases; bases outside gene matches: 4. Written as DNA, the CDR3 is TGTGCCAGCAGCCGGACTAGCGGGAGGGTCTATGAGCAGTTCTTC. Translation: CASSRTSGRVYEQFF.

V and J are TRBV6-4 and TRBJ2-5, with D perhaps TRBD2 (6 bases). Germline CDR1 is MRHNA and CDR2 is SNTAGT. The CDR3 sequence is 19 residues long. V lost 5 bases and J lost 0, with 25 bases in between. For the CDR3, the DNA is TGTGCCAGCAGTTCGTCGGCGGGGCCCCGGGGCTCGCACCAAGAGACCCAGTACTTC. Translated, it gives CASSSSAGPRGSHQETQYF.

CDR3 sequence: CSATGDNTYEQYF. The CDR3 DNA sequence: TGCAGTGCTACCGGGGACAATACTTACGAGCAGTACTTC. The V call is TRBV20-1, the J call TRBJ2-7; D is possibly TRBD1 (6 bases). Trimming cost V 4 bases and J 4 bases, with 14 bases left between them. The CDR3 covers 13 residues. Germline V gene lookup returns CDR1 DFQATT and CDR2 SNEGSKA (reference sequence).

The chain employs TRBV20-1 and TRBJ2-4, with a tentative D call TRBD2 (5 bases). CDR3 length equals 13 residues. The germline V and J ends were trimmed by 6 bases and 3 bases, with 12 bases remaining between them. The germline CDR1 and CDR2 sequences are DFQATT and SNEGSKA (reference sequence). The CDR3: CSALPGGKNIQYF. The DNA for the CDR3 is TGCAGTGCGCTGCCTGGAGGCAAAAACATTCAGTACTTC.

This clonotype was picked up many times. The chain combines TRBV28 with TRBJ2-5, with D uncertain. Germline V gene lookup returns CDR1 MDHEN and CDR2 SYDVKM. This CDR3 is built from 14 residues. V gave up 7 bases and J gave up 1 base, with 13 bases separating them. The CDR3 nucleotides are TGTGCCAGCAAGCAGTACAGTATCCAAGAGACCCAGTACTTC. This gives the protein CASKQYSIQETQYF. The whole variable domain, remainder taken from reference TRBV28 and TRBJ2-5, is DVKVTQSSRYLVKRTGEKVFLECVQDMDHENMFWYRQDPGLGLRLIYFSYDVKMKEKGDIPEGYSVSREKKERFSLILESASTNQTSMYLCASKQYSIQETQYFGPGTRLLVL.

Notes on this clonotype: Since a much larger clone is just one base distant, this may be a read error. V usage is TRBV20-1 and J usage is TRBJ2-3, with TRBD2 matching 7 bases. CDR1 DFQATT and CDR2 SNEGSKA come from the germline V gene (reference sequence). Trimming cost V 5 bases and J 4 bases; bases outside gene matches: 3. CDR3 size: 12 residues. CDR3 bases: TGCAGTGCTGCACGGGGGGCAGATACGCAGTATTTT. This encodes CSAARGADTQYF.